One and the same sample provided the 32 T cell receptor beta chains below, sequenced in a study of Ad26.COV2.S vaccination and SARS-CoV-2 variants. The treatment here: over 15 received Ad26.COV2.S at low or high dose, single or two shots; 5 received placebo; per-sample allocation not given. Sampling was performed 63 days after the first vaccine or placebo injection. Sequencing was performed with immunoSEQ multiplex PCR; in TCRdb, only in-frame clones are kept and a portion is missing. The sample consists of about 370,000 clones, 70% to 90% of them appearing once. The sequences come from peripheral blood, collected in a trial of Ad26.COV2.S vaccine versus placebo. These receptors were collected from a person between 18 and 65 years old who received the Ad26.COV2.S COVID-19 vaccine or a placebo.

The chain couples TRBV7-2 to TRBJ1-1; the D is unclear. CDR3 length: 15 residues. CDR1 is SGHTA and CDR2 is FQGNSA in the germline V gene. V was cut by 5 bases and J by 5 bases, with 18 bases left in between. The CDR3 DNA reads as TGTGCCAGCAGCCCGTCGTCAGGTTTGGGGACTGAAGCTTTCTTT. As protein: CASSPSSGLGTEAFF.

The V gene is TRBV6-4, the J gene TRBJ1-1, with D uncertain. The CDR3 has 11 residues. V lost 8 bases and J lost 8, with 12 bases in between. Germline assignment: CDR1 MRHNA and CDR2 SNTAGT. The CDR3 DNA follows: TGTGCCAGCGGTGTTGTGATCGAAGCTTTCTTT. Its protein product is CASGVVIEAFF.

The V gene is TRBV5-8, the J gene TRBJ2-1; tentatively, D is TRBD1 (6 bases). Trimming pared 6 bases from V and 2 bases from J, leaving 12 bases between. CDR3 length: 14 residues. Germline CDR1 and CDR2: SGHTS and YDEGEE. Here the CDR3 DNA reads TGTGCCAGCACCCCCAGGGGCGCCTACAATGAGCAGTTCTTC. Amino acid sequence: CASTPRGAYNEQFF.

The chain uses TRBV12-5 and TRBJ2-7; no clear D. This CDR3 has 13 amino acids. Germline-derived CDR1 and CDR2 are LGHNT and FRNRAP. The germline V and J ends were trimmed by 1 base and 3 bases, with 7 bases remaining between them. The DNA for the CDR3 is TGTGCTAGTGGTTTGGGGTTCCTCTACGAGCAGTACTTC. Its protein is CASGLGFLYEQYF. The whole variable domain, remainder taken from reference TRBV12-5 and TRBJ2-7, is DARVTQTPRHKVTEMGQEVTMRCQPILGHNTVFWYRQTMMQGLELLAYFRNRAPLDDSGMPKDRFSAEMPDATLATLKIQPSEPRDSAVYFCASGLGFLYEQYFGPGTRLTVT.

The chain employs TRBV7-2 and TRBJ2-5; D tentatively fits TRBD1 or TRBD2 (5 bases each). V lost 2 bases to trimming and J lost 5 bases, with 18 bases between them. Germline V gene lookup returns CDR1 SGHTA and CDR2 FQGNSA. The CDR3 has 16 amino acids. The CDR3 spells CASSLRHERGRETQYF. For the CDR3, the DNA is TGTGCCAGCAGCTTACGGCATGAGAGGGGACGGGAGACCCAGTACTTC.

V is TRBV7-9 and J is TRBJ1-1; 8 bases are a match to TRBD1. The V gene end was trimmed by 5 bases and the J gene end by 5 bases; junction bases not matched to a gene: 4. Germline CDR1 SEHNR, CDR2 FQNEAQ (reference sequence). The CDR3 consists of 13 residues. The chain's CDR3 is CASSRQGATEAFF. The CDR3 DNA follows: TGTGCCAGCAGCCGTCAGGGGGCTACTGAAGCTTTCTTT.

The genes are TRBV12-3 or TRBV12-4 and TRBJ2-5; D is ambiguous. The CDR3 has 13 residues. The V end lost 5 bases, the J end lost 5 bases, and 12 bases lay between the germline ends. CDR3 bases: TGTGCCAGCAGTACCATTGGAAGGGAGACCCAGTACTTC. Protein product: CASSTIGRETQYF.

This chain uses TRBV7-3 with TRBJ1-1; D is unclear. Trimming shortened V by 6 bases and J by 5 bases, and 13 bases separated the two germline ends. CDR1 and CDR2 (germline): SGHTA, FQGTGA. This CDR3 region has 13 residues. DNA of the CDR3: TGTGCCAGCAGTCTGGATAGTAGAACTGAAGCTTTCTTT. Translated, it gives CASSLDSRTEAFF.

V is TRBV7-2 and J is TRBJ1-3, with D maybe TRBD1 (5 bases). The CDR3 contains 17 residues. V was cut by 3 bases and J by 0 bases, with 15 bases left in between. Germline lookup yields CDR1 SGHTA and CDR2 FQGNSA. The CDR3 nucleotides are TGTGCCAGCAGCTTCCCCTTGCAGGGACCCTCTGGAAACACCATATATTTT. Translating it yields CASSFPLQGPSGNTIYF.

The rearrangement uses TRBV30 and TRBJ1-4, with TRBD1 matching over 7 bases. The CDR3 runs to 14 residues. Germline V gene data show CDR1 as GTSNPN and CDR2 as SVGIG (reference sequence). Unmatched junction bases numbered 10, after V lost 5 bases and J lost 7 bases. The DNA for the CDR3 is TGTGCCTGGTCCCGGGACAGCCTTAGTGAAAAACTGTTTTTT. Its protein product is CAWSRDSLSEKLFF.

This chain links TRBV3-1 (or the pseudogene TRBV3-2) with TRBJ2-1; no definite D call. V dropped 6 bases and J dropped 1 base, with 16 bases sitting between them. Per germline, CDR1 LGHDT and CDR2 YNNKEL (reference sequence). CDR3 length: 16 amino acids. This chain's CDR3 is CASRTPITGSYNEQFF. As DNA, the CDR3 is TGTGCCAGCAGGACCCCGATTACGGGTTCCTACAATGAGCAGTTCTTC.

V usage is TRBV27 and J usage is TRBJ2-4; 8 bases line up with TRBD2. CDR3 length: 20 residues. Germline-derived CDR1 and CDR2 are MNHEY and SMNVEV (reference sequence). V trimming: 5 bases; J trimming: 4 bases; junction bases outside the gene matches: 22. This chain's CDR3 is CASSPLPGGSGSLAKNIQYF. The CDR3, as DNA: TGTGCCAGCAGTCCCCTCCCGGGGGGGAGCGGGTCTTTGGCGAAAAACATTCAGTACTTC.

The chain uses TRBV6-5 and TRBJ1-5; D is unresolved. The CDR3 has 13 amino acids. CDR1 MNHEY and CDR2 SVGAGI come from the germline V gene. V was shortened by 6 bases and J by 2 bases, with 8 bases between the two germline ends. CDR3 residues: CASRVGGNQPQHF. CDR3 in DNA: TGTGCCAGCAGGGTGGGTGGCAATCAGCCCCAGCATTTT.

This sequence joins TRBV2 and TRBJ2-1; 9 bases map to TRBD1. Germline V lookup: CDR1 SNHLY, CDR2 FYNNEI. This CDR3 is built from 16 residues. V lost 6 bases, J lost 4 bases, and 10 bases stayed unmatched. In DNA, the CDR3 is TGTGCCAGCAGCTCGCCCGGACAGGGGTATTACAATGAGCAGTTCTTC. As protein: CASSSPGQGYYNEQFF.

The J gene is TRBJ2-5, the V gene TRBV5-1; 10 nucleotides align to TRBD1. The CDR3 sequence is 17 residues long. Germline lookup yields CDR1 SGHRS and CDR2 YFSETQ. The ends lost 3 bases at V and 0 bases at J; junction bases unmatched: 8. CDR3 sequence reads: CASSYSGTGVYQETQYF. CDR3 nucleotide sequence: TGCGCCAGCAGCTACTCCGGGACAGGGGTTTACCAAGAGACCCAGTACTTC.

In DNA, the CDR3 is TGTGCCAGCAGCTTGCTAGCGGAGACCCAGTACTTC. This sequence encodes CASSLLAETQYF. This chain connects TRBV5-4 to TRBJ2-5, with a possible D match to TRBD2 (6 bases). The CDR3 loop spans 12 amino acids. Germline loops: CDR1 SGHNT, CDR2 YYREEE (reference sequence). Between the trimmed V and J ends, which lost 1 base and 5 bases, there was a span of 6 bases.

This clone was counted once. Within the sample, other DNA sequences also encode this same CDR3. V and J are TRBV7-3 and TRBJ2-3; perhaps TRBD1 as D (6 bases). This CDR3 has 13 residues. V dropped 5 bases and J dropped 3 bases, with 9 bases sitting between them. CDR1 is SGHTA and CDR2 is FQGTGA in the germline V gene. CDR3 amino acids: CASSLQGTDTQYF. CDR3 bases: TGTGCCAGCAGCCTACAGGGAACAGATACGCAGTATTTT.

This clone was seen a handful of times. This rearrangement joins TRBV4-1 to TRBJ2-1, with 8 bases identical to TRBD2. V trimming: 1 base; J trimming: 2 bases; junction bases outside the gene matches: 7. Germline V gives CDR1 MGHRA, CDR2 YSYEKL. The CDR3 loop spans 17 amino acids. CDR3 loop: CASSQALLAGPYNEQFF. The CDR3 coding sequence is TGCGCCAGCAGCCAAGCCCTGCTAGCGGGCCCCTACAATGAGCAGTTCTTC.

The rearrangement uses TRBV7-2 and TRBJ2-7, with TRBD2 matching 12 bases. The CDR3 sequence is 18 residues long. V was clipped by 5 bases and J by 7 bases; unmatched bases: 18. CDR1 is SGHTA and CDR2 is FQGNSA in the germline V gene. The CDR3 DNA is TGTGCCAGCAGCAGCCGGGACAGGGTACTAGCGGGAGGCGAGGAGCAGTACTTC. It yields the protein CASSSRDRVLAGGEEQYF.

The V gene is TRBV11-3, the J gene TRBJ1-5; 7 bases line up with TRBD1. Trimming at V came to 4 bases and at J to 0 bases, leaving 9 bases not matched to a gene. Germline loops: CDR1 SGHNT, CDR2 YENEEA. This CDR3 region has 17 residues. The CDR3 DNA reads TGTGCCAGCAGCTCACCCGGGACAGAGCTTAGCAATCAGCCCCAGCATTTT. Its translation: CASSSPGTELSNQPQHF.

The V and J genes are TRBV5-6 and TRBJ2-1, with TRBD2 as a possible D gene (6 bases). This CDR3 has 15 amino acids. CDR1 SGHDT and CDR2 YYEEEE come from the germline V gene. The V and J ends lost 4 bases and 6 bases respectively, with 17 bases between them. CDR3 protein: CASSTAWVGGNEQFF. Here the CDR3 DNA reads TGTGCCAGCAGCACCGCGTGGGTGGGAGGCAATGAGCAGTTCTTC.

The genes are TRBV9 and TRBJ2-1, with 7 bases that match TRBD2. With 3 bases clipped from V and 6 bases from J, the junction kept 6 bases outside the gene matches. This CDR3 comprises 14 residues. The germline CDR1 and CDR2 sequences are SGDLS and YYNGEE. CDR3 DNA sequence: TGTGCCAGCAGCGGAGCCGGGACTACCAATGAGCAGTTCTTC. It translates to CASSGAGTTNEQFF.

The chain carries TRBV6-5 and TRBJ2-7, with 12 bases aligning to TRBD2. V lost 5 bases to trimming and J lost 3 bases; unmatched junction nucleotides: 2. The germline V gene has CDR1 MNHEY and CDR2 SVGAGI. There are 14 residues in the CDR3. CDR3 sequence: CASSQTSGSYEQYF. CDR3 coding DNA: TGTGCCAGCAGTCAGACTAGCGGGAGCTACGAGCAGTACTTC.

The rearrangement links TRBV6-1 to TRBJ1-1; no firm D call. With 3 bases removed from V and 2 bases from J, the gap between germline ends came to 7 bases. The CDR3 totals 13 residues. CDR1 and CDR2 from the germline V gene are MNHNS and SASEGT. Here the CDR3 DNA reads TGTGCCAGCAGTGAGACCTTTAACACTGAAGCTTTCTTT. Residues: CASSETFNTEAFF.

The chain recombines TRBV29-1 with TRBJ1-1; D is unclear. Per germline, CDR1 SQVTM and CDR2 ANQGSEA. Deletions cut 6 bases from V and 7 bases from J, with 18 bases between. The CDR3 consists of 13 residues. This CDR3 reads CSVDYPLKGEAFF. CDR3 nucleotides: TGCAGCGTAGACTATCCACTCAAGGGTGAAGCTTTCTTT. The full variable domain, completed using reference TRBV29-1 and TRBJ1-1, is SAVISQKPSRDICQRGTSLTIQCQVDSQVTMMFWYRQQPGQSLTLIATANQGSEATYESGFVIDKFPISRPNLTFSTLTVSNMSPEDSSIYLCSVDYPLKGEAFFGQGTRLTVV.

The chain carries TRBV30 and TRBJ2-6; D gene uncertain. The CDR3 runs to 17 residues. Trimming removed 1 base at V and 2 bases at J, with 15 bases between. Germline CDR1 reads GTSNPN; CDR2 reads SVGIG (reference sequence). The CDR3 coding sequence is TGTGCCTGGAGTGCCTCCGGGCATTTAGCTGGGGCCAACGTCCTGACTTTC. Its translation: CAWSASGHLAGANVLTF.

V gene TRBV5-1 combines with J gene TRBJ2-7, with D perhaps TRBD1 (5 bases). This CDR3 is 13 amino acids long. Germline CDR1 reads SGHRS; CDR2 reads YFSETQ. V was cut by 5 bases and J by 1 base, with 10 bases left in between. CDR3 bases: TGCGCCAGCAGTCCGCCAGGGTCCTACGAGCAGTACTTC. Amino acid sequence: CASSPPGSYEQYF. Using reference TRBV5-1 and TRBJ2-7 for the parts outside the CDR3, the full variable domain is KAGVTQTPRYLIKTRGQQVTLSCSPISGHRSVSWYQQTPGQGLQFLFEYFSETQRNKGNFPGRFSGRQFSNSRSEMNVSTLELGDSALYLCASSPPGSYEQYFGPGTRLTVT.

This chain connects TRBV28 to TRBJ1-1, with a tentative D call TRBD1 (6 bases). Per germline, CDR1 MDHEN and CDR2 SYDVKM. Trimming left V 2 bases short and J 7 bases short, with 11 bases between. This CDR3 region has 13 residues. CDR3 DNA: TGTGCCAGCAGTTTAAGACAGGAGTTTGAAGCTTTCTTT. This translates into CASSLRQEFEAFF.

The rearrangement joins TRBV21-1 to TRBJ2-5. TRBV21-1 is tagged as a pseudogene. This CDR3 contains 14 residues. DNA of the CDR3: TGTGCCAGCAGCAGCCGGGACGGACAAGAGACCCAGTACTTC. It translates to CASSSRDGQETQYF.

The genes are TRBV29-1 and TRBJ2-1; TRBD2 matches 11 bases. Germline loops: CDR1 SQVTM, CDR2 ANQGSEA. V shed 7 bases, J shed 0 bases, and the junction held 20 bases outside the gene matches. The CDR3 totals 20 residues. CDR3 loop: CSAYSRTSGRHTSSYNEQFF. In DNA, the CDR3 is TGCAGCGCCTACTCCCGGACTAGCGGGCGCCACACTAGCTCCTACAATGAGCAGTTCTTC.

J is TRBJ2-6 and V is TRBV19; maybe TRBD2 (5 bases). Germline CDR1 and CDR2: LNHDA and SQIVND (reference sequence). The CDR3 runs 15 residues. The V gene lost 5 bases and the J gene lost 1 base, with 9 bases spanning the gap. As DNA, the CDR3 is TGTGCCAGTAGTGCGGACTTATCTGGGGCCAACGTCCTGACTTTC. It translates to CASSADLSGANVLTF. The complete variable domain, with remaining parts taken from reference TRBV19 and TRBJ2-6, reads DGGITQSPKYLFRKEGQNVTLSCEQNLNHDAMYWYRQDPGQGLRLIYYSQIVNDFQKGDIAEGYSVSREKKESFPLTVTSAQKNPTAFYLCASSADLSGANVLTFGAGSRLTVL.

This clone appeared once. V gene TRBV5-1 combines with J gene TRBJ2-1, with 11 bases lining up with TRBD2. Unmatched junction bases numbered 6, after V lost 4 bases and J lost 12 bases. CDR3 length equals 13 residues. Germline lookup yields CDR1 SGHRS and CDR2 YFSETQ. The CDR3 nucleotides are TGCGCCAGCAGCCTTAGCGGGAGGGGTTCGCAGTTCTTC. Translating it yields CASSLSGRGSQFF.